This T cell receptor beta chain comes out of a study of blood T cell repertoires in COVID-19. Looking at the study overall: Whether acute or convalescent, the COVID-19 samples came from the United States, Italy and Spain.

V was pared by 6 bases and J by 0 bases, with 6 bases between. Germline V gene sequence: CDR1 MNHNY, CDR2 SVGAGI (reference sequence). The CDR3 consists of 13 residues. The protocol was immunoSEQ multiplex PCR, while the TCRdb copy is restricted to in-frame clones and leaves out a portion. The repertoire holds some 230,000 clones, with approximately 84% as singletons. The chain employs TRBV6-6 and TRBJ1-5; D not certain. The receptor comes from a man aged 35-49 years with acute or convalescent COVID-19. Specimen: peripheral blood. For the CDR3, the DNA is TGTGCCAGCAGCCCCATTAGCAATCAGCCCCAGCATTTT. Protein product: CASSPISNQPQHF.